This T cell receptor (beta chain) was retrieved from a study of response to subunit inactivated influenza vaccine. Only a few counts were recorded for this clonotype. MiXCR, run by TCRdb on the RT-PCR reads, gives a single entry per CDR3 protein. This repertoire shows more than 500,000 distinct CDR3 sequences, around 11% found once; its top ten account for 11%. These same data were also listed under a study on T cells expressing NK-cell markers. Turning to that study: cDNA encoding TCR beta was synthesized via 5'RACE template switching incorporating UMIs. Sorting was restricted to alpha-beta TCR T cells by an anti-gamma-delta TCR antibody in several experiments.

This receptor was identified in a man aged 45-60 years who received an inactivated influenza vaccine. The starting material was PBMCs from blood, obtained on the day of vaccination.

In DNA, the CDR3 is TGTGCCACGCGGAGTGGGAGGAATTCGAACAATGAGCAGTTCTTC. It encodes CATRSGRNSNNEQFF. The chain carries TRBV10-3 and TRBJ2-1, with D perhaps TRBD2 (6 bases). V lost 10 bases, J lost 5 bases, and 21 bases lay in between. This CDR3 comprises 15 residues. Germline loops: CDR1 ENHRY, CDR2 SYGVKD.